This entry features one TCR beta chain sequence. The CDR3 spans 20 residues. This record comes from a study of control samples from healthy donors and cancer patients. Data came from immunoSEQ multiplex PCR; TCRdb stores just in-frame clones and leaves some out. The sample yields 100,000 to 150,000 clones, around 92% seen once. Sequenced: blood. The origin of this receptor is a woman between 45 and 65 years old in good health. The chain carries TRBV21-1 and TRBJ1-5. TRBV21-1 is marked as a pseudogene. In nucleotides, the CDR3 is TGTGCCAGCAGGTTTCTCGATACTCGAGACAAGGTGGGGAGCAATCAGCCCCAGCATTTT. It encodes CASRFLDTRDKVGSNQPQHF.